Shown below are 21 T cell receptor beta chains from a single sample sequenced in a study of molecular identifiers for immune sequencing clone quantification. In TCRdb, the PCR reads were re-called with MiXCR into one record per CDR3 protein. Here the sample spans about 640,000 distinct CDR3 sequences, roughly 21% being singletons. The sequenced material came from naive CD8+ T cells from blood, with Jurkat cell RNA spiked in. Subset: FACS-sorted CD8+CD4-CCR7+CD45RA+ naive T cells. The source of these receptors is a human donor in good health. Some libraries in this study had Jurkat cell RNA spiked in.

This clonotype showed up just a few times. The chain combines TRBV5-1 with TRBJ2-7, with unresolved D. Germline V lookup: CDR1 SGHRS, CDR2 YFSETQ. The CDR3 is made up of 14 amino acids. The V end was cut by 6 bases, the J end by 0 bases, with 13 bases between. The CDR3 spells CASTYTPGSYEQYF. CDR3 nucleotides: TGCGCCAGCACATACACTCCGGGCTCCTACGAGCAGTACTTC.

As regards this clonotype: A much larger clone sits a single nucleotide away, making a read error possible. The chain recombines TRBV15 with TRBJ2-1; no definite D call. The V gene lost 2 bases and the J gene lost 6 bases, with 17 bases spanning the gap. Germline CDR1 LNHNV, CDR2 YYDKDF (reference sequence). The CDR3 consists of 16 residues. The CDR3 region is CATSRLHVVRTNEQFF. DNA for the CDR3: TGTGCCACCAGCAGATTACATGTAGTCAGGACCAATGAGCAGTTCTTC. The full variable domain, its missing parts supplied by reference TRBV15 and TRBJ2-1, is DAMVIQNPRYQVTQFGKPVTLSCSQTLNHNVMYWYQQKSSQAPKLLFHYYDKDFNNEADTPDNFQSRRPNTSFCFLDIRSPGLGDTAMYLCATSRLHVVRTNEQFFGPGTRLTVL.

This clonotype was detected ten times or more. V and J are TRBV29-1 and TRBJ1-1; no firm D call. The CDR3 runs to 11 residues. V was cut by 5 bases and J by 1 base, with 5 bases left in between. Germline lookup yields CDR1 SQVTM and CDR2 ANQGSEA. The CDR3 DNA reads as TGCAGCGTTTCCCGGAACACTGAAGCTTTCTTT. This gives the protein CSVSRNTEAFF.

The sample holds many counts of this clonotype. The chain couples TRBV2 to TRBJ1-1, with D perhaps matching TRBD1 (6 bases). The length of the CDR3 is 15 residues. Looked up from germline, CDR1 is SNHLY and CDR2 is FYNNEI. The ends were cut back, 7 bases at V and 3 bases at J, with 18 bases in the middle. CDR3 nucleotide sequence: TGTGCCAGCAAATTGGGGGGGCGCCGGGACACTGAAGCTTTCTTT. It encodes CASKLGGRRDTEAFF.

The chain couples TRBV3-1 to TRBJ2-7; 9 bases line up with TRBD2. This CDR3 spans 15 amino acids. V dropped 1 base and J dropped 2; count of bases not matched to a gene: 3. Germline V gene data show CDR1 as LGHDT and CDR2 as YNNKEL (reference sequence). The CDR3 nucleotides read TGTGCCAGCAGCCAAGGACTAGCGGCGGCCTACGAGCAGTACTTC. It yields the protein CASSQGLAAAYEQYF.

This clonotype was found a few times. The chain combines TRBV12-2 with TRBJ2-3; TRBD2 is the table's D call, not checked against the DNA. TRBV12-2 is a recognized pseudogene. The CDR3 spans 18 residues. The CDR3 DNA follows: TGTGCAAGTCGCTTCACGCTCTTGCGCGGGGGGGCAGGAGATACGCAGTATTTT. Translation gives CASRFTLLRGGAGDTQYF.

This clonotype was observed a few times. CDR3 amino acids: CASSESQGLYEQYF. CDR3 bases: TGTGCCAGCAGTGAATCACAGGGTCTCTACGAGCAGTACTTC. This chain links TRBV6-1 with TRBJ2-7; TRBD1 is a possible D gene (6 bases). The CDR3 is 14 residues long. The V end lost 2 bases, the J end lost 3 bases, and 11 bases lay between the germline ends. Germline V CDR1 and CDR2: MNHNS, SASEGT.

This clonotype has at least ten counts. A junction end diverges from the germline sequence, so it may reflect a read error. V gene TRBV7-7 combines with J gene TRBJ2-3; TRBD2 matches 9 bases. The CDR3 spans 14 residues. Per germline, CDR1 SSHAT and CDR2 FNYEAQ (reference sequence). CDR3 residues: CASSPGTSIDTQYF. The CDR3 nucleotides read TGTGCTAGCAGCCCCGGGACTAGCATCGATACGCAGTATTTT.

This clonotype occurred many times. This chain connects TRBV6-5 to TRBJ2-5, with TRBD2 identical over 8 bases. Germline values: CDR1 MNHEY, CDR2 SVGAGI. This CDR3 spans 16 amino acids. The J segment lost 1 base and the V segment lost 0 bases, leaving 4 bases of the junction unmatched. The CDR3 DNA sequence: TGTGCCAGCAGTTACTCGGGTAGCGGGGCCCAAGAGACCCAGTACTTC. Protein: CASSYSGSGAQETQYF.

This clonotype was detected ten times or more. The V and J genes are TRBV5-1 and TRBJ2-3, with 12 nucleotides matching TRBD2. Per the germline V gene, CDR1 is SGHRS and CDR2 is YFSETQ. The CDR3 runs to 17 residues. V was clipped by 2 bases and J by 6 bases; unmatched bases: 10. CDR3 coding DNA: TGCGCCAGCAGCTTACGGACTAGCGGGATGACAGAGGATACGCAGTATTTT. It codes for CASSLRTSGMTEDTQYF.

This clonotype turned up a few times. With a much larger clone just one base away, this may be a read error. The chain employs TRBV10-3 and TRBJ2-7; D is ambiguous. Deletions cut 4 bases from V and 0 bases from J, with 1 base between. Germline CDR1 ENHRY, CDR2 SYGVKD. The CDR3 has 11 residues. For the CDR3, the DNA is TGTGCCATCAGTGCCTCCTACGAGCAGTACTTC. This encodes CAISASYEQYF.

This clonotype was seen at least ten times. The gene calls are TRBV7-2 and TRBJ1-1; unclear D gene. Trimming pared 1 base from V and 0 bases from J, leaving 6 bases between. CDR3 length equals 14 residues. Germline V CDR1 and CDR2: SGHTA, FQGNSA. CDR3 sequence: CASSLVTMNTEAFF. DNA of the CDR3: TGTGCCAGCAGCTTAGTGACCATGAACACTGAAGCTTTCTTT.

This clonotype was seen repeatedly, ten times or more. CDR3 protein: CASSRADVYEQYF. DNA for the CDR3: TGTGCCAGCAGCAGAGCGGACGTCTACGAGCAGTACTTC. The V gene is TRBV7-9, the J gene TRBJ2-7; tentatively, D is TRBD2 (5 bases). Looked up from germline, CDR1 is SEHNR and CDR2 is FQNEAQ (reference sequence). V gave up 5 bases and J gave up 3 bases, with 11 bases separating them. The CDR3 is 13 amino acids. Full variable domain (rest looked up from reference TRBV7-9 and TRBJ2-7): DTGVSQNPRHKITKRGQNVTFRCDPISEHNRLYWYRQTLGQGPEFLTYFQNEAQLEKSRLLSDRFSAERPKGSFSTLEIQRTEQGDSAMYLCASSRADVYEQYFGPGTRLTVT.

This clonotype was picked up many times. The chain carries TRBV30 and TRBJ2-3; TRBD2 agrees at 9 bases. Looked up from germline, CDR1 is GTSNPN and CDR2 is SVGIG (reference sequence). The CDR3 runs to 15 residues. V was pared by 2 bases and J by 1 base, with 4 bases of the junction left unmatched. The CDR3 reads CAWSPGTSRTDTQYF. CDR3 coding DNA: TGTGCCTGGAGTCCCGGGACTAGCCGCACAGATACGCAGTATTTT.

In this sample, this clonotype turned up many times. The gene calls are TRBV2 and TRBJ2-6; D is perhaps TRBD1 or TRBD2 (5 bases each). Trimming stripped 8 bases from V and 2 bases from J, with 10 bases between. CDR3 size: 14 residues. CDR1 and CDR2 (germline): SNHLY, FYNNEI. The CDR3 sequence: CASLGVPGANVLTF. The CDR3, as DNA: TGTGCCAGCTTGGGGGTCCCTGGGGCCAACGTCCTGACTTTC. The variable domain in full, completed from reference TRBV2 and TRBJ2-6, reads EPEVTQTPSHQVTQMGQEVILRCVPISNHLYFYWYRQILGQKVEFLVSFYNNEISEKSEIFDDQFSVERPDGSNFTLKIRSTKLEDSAMYFCASLGVPGANVLTFGAGSRLTVL.

Regarding this clonotype: A much larger clone sits a single nucleotide away, making a read error possible. The chain couples TRBV4-3 to TRBJ1-2; the D is unclear. The germline V gene has CDR1 LGHNA and CDR2 YSLEER. The CDR3 is 16 amino acids. DNA for the CDR3: TGCGCCAGCAGCCAAGAGAGGACTGGGTTTAACTATGGCTACGCCTTC. It specifies CASSQERTGFNYGYAF.

With regard to this clonotype: Mismatch with germline at one junction end may stem from a read error. This chain uses TRBV7-9 with TRBJ2-2; no clear D. From germline, CDR1 is SEHNR and CDR2 FQNEAQ (reference sequence). The CDR3 totals 12 residues. Written as DNA, the CDR3 is TGTGTCAGCAGCTTAGACTCTGGGGAACTGTTTTTT. It translates to CVSSLDSGELFF.

In its sample, this clonotype was seen many times. The genes are TRBV28 and TRBJ2-4, with D perhaps being TRBD1 or TRBD2 (5 bases each). There are 14 residues in the CDR3. CDR1 MDHEN and CDR2 SYDVKM come from the germline V gene. V gave up 5 bases and J gave up 8 bases, with 16 bases separating them. The CDR3 here is CASSLTPGPDIQYF. The CDR3 coding sequence is TGTGCCAGCAGTCTTACTCCGGGACCGGACATTCAGTACTTC.

This chain connects TRBV20-1 to TRBJ1-5, with unresolved D. The V gene's germline CDR1 is DFQATT and CDR2 SNEGSKA (reference sequence). V lost 6 bases and J 2 bases, leaving 20 bases between the germline ends. The CDR3 spans 16 residues. In DNA form, the CDR3 reads TGCAGTGCCAATTCGGCTACTCACAAAGGCAATCAGCCCCAGCATTTT. Encoded protein: CSANSATHKGNQPQHF.

Many counts were recorded for this clonotype. The chain carries TRBV20-1 and TRBJ2-3, with 9 bases fitting TRBD2. CDR3 length: 18 amino acids. In germline, CDR1 is DFQATT, CDR2 SNEGSKA (reference sequence). Trimming cost V 2 bases and J 2 bases; bases outside gene matches: 14. The CDR3 DNA reads TGCAGTGCTAGAATGGCGGGGGGGCCGGTCCCTTACACAGATACGCAGTATTTT. The encoded protein is CSARMAGGPVPYTDTQYF.

There are many counts of this clonotype. V is TRBV19 and J is TRBJ1-5; D possibly corresponds to TRBD1 (5 bases). The germline CDR1 and CDR2 sequences are LNHDA and SQIVND (reference sequence). This CDR3 spans 18 amino acids. Between the trimmed V and J ends, which lost 1 base and 5 bases, there was a span of 21 bases. The CDR3 region has the DNA TGTGCCAGTAGTATAGGGCGAAAGGGGCATGTATGGGATCAGCCCCAGCATTTT. It codes for CASSIGRKGHVWDQPQHF.